The entry below gives a single T cell receptor (beta chain) sequence along with its context. The record originates from a study of blood T cell repertoires in COVID-19. Study in general: COVID-19 samples from acute and convalescent phases originated in the United States, Italy and Spain. T cells, B-cell-depleted T cells, or PBMCs provided the cDNA or gDNA that served as material.

The germline V gene encodes CDR1 SNHLY and CDR2 FYNNEI. The CDR3 has 14 amino acids. V was clipped by 6 bases and J by 1 base; unmatched bases: 4. Study processing details: Amplification of reference gene primers was used by the study to estimate nucleated cell counts. Generated by immunoSEQ multiplex PCR, the TCRdb table keeps only in-frame clones and is missing some. V and J calls and clone size are copied from that table; D and trimming were computed from the DNA. The data show about 170,000 clones, roughly 86% seen once. The chain has TRBV2 and TRBJ2-7, with 9 nucleotides matching TRBD2. The source material was peripheral blood. The sequence came from a woman over 75 with COVID-19, enrolled during active disease. The chain's CDR3 is CASREREASYEQYF. Written as DNA, the CDR3 is TGTGCCAGCAGAGAGCGGGAGGCTTCCTACGAGCAGTACTTC. Drawing the rest from reference TRBV2 and TRBJ2-7, the complete variable domain is EPEVTQTPSHQVTQMGQEVILRCVPISNHLYFYWYRQILGQKVEFLVSFYNNEISEKSEIFDDQFSVERPDGSNFTLKIRSTKLEDSAMYFCASREREASYEQYFGPGTRLTVT.